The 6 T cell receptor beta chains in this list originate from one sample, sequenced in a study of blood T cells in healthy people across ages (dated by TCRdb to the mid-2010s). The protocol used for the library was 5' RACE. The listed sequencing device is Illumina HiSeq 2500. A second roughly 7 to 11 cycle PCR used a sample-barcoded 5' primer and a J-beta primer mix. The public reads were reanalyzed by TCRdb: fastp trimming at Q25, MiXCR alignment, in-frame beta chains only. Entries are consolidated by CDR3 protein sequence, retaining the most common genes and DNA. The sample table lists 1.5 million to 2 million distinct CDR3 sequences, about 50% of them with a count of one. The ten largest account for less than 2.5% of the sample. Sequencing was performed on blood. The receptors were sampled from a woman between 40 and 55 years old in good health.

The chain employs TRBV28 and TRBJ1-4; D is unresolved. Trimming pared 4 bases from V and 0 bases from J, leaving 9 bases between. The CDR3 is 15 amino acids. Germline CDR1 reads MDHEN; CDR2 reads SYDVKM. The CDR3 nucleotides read TGTGCCAGCAGTTCCCTCCATGCAACTAATGAAAAACTGTTTTTT. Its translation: CASSSLHATNEKLFF.

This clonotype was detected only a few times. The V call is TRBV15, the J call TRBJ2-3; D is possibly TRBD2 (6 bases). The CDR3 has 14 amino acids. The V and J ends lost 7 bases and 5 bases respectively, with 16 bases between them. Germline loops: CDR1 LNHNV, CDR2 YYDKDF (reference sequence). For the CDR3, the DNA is TGTGCCACCAACTCGGGGGTTGCAAAAGATACGCAGTATTTT. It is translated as CATNSGVAKDTQYF.

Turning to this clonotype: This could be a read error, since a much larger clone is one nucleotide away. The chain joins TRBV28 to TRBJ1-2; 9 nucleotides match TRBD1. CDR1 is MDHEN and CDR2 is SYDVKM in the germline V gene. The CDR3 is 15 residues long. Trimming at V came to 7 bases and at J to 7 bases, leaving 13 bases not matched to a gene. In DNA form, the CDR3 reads TGTGCCAGCACCATCGGACAGGGGATGAGGGTTGGCTACACCTTC. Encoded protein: CASTIGQGMRVGYTF.

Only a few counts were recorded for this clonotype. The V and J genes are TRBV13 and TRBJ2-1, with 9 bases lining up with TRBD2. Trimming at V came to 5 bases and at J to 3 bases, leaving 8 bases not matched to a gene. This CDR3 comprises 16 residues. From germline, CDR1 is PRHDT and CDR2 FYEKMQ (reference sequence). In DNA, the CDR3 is TGTGCCAGCAGCCAACCGGGACTAGCCGACTACAATGAGCAGTTCTTC. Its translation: CASSQPGLADYNEQFF.

The CDR3 here is CASSLAQGVVWGYTF. CDR3 coding DNA: TGTGCCAGCAGCTTAGCACAGGGGGTGGTTTGGGGCTACACCTTC. The rearrangement links TRBV7-8 to TRBJ1-2, with 8 bases fitting TRBD1. Germline V gene lookup returns CDR1 SGHVS and CDR2 FQNEAQ. The trim removed 0 bases at V and 8 bases at J, leaving 8 bases unmatched. CDR3 length: 15 amino acids. Drawing the rest from reference TRBV7-8 and TRBJ1-2, the complete variable domain is GAGVSQSPRYKVAKRGQDVALRCDPISGHVSLFWYQQALGQGPEFLTYFQNEAQLDKSGLPSDRFFAERPEGSVSTLKIQRTQQEDSAVYLCASSLAQGVVWGYTFGSGTRLTVV.

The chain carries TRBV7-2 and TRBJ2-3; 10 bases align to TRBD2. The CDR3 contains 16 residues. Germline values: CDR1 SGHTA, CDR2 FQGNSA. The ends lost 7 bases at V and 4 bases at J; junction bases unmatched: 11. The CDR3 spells CASTVLPGLASDTQYF. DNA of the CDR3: TGTGCCAGCACCGTACTTCCGGGACTAGCGTCAGATACGCAGTATTTT.